This entry lists 30 T cell receptor beta chains sequenced from one sample in a study of lymphopenia after photon versus proton radiotherapy. Generated by immunoSEQ multiplex PCR, the TCRdb table keeps only in-frame clones and is missing some. The repertoire holds 25,000 to 35,000 clones, with around nine tenths as singletons. The input for sequencing was peripheral blood, taken from a patient treated with proton-based radiotherapy. Receptor source: a woman aged 60 to 75 with cholangiocarcinoma. Some clones in this sample may be carry-over from other donors' samples.

The rearrangement uses TRBV6-5 and TRBJ2-7; D might be TRBD1 (6 bases). V was trimmed by 4 bases and J by 2 bases, leaving 9 bases between them. The germline gives CDR1 MNHEY, CDR2 SVGAGI. The length of the CDR3 is 13 residues. In nucleotides, the CDR3 is TGTGCCAGCAGTTTCCGGGACACCTACGAGCAGTACTTC. This translates into CASSFRDTYEQYF.

The J gene is TRBJ2-3, the V gene TRBV2; 8 nucleotides align to TRBD2. The CDR3 extends over 14 amino acids. The V segment lost 6 bases and the J segment 5 bases; nucleotides outside the gene matches: 7. Per germline, CDR1 SNHLY and CDR2 FYNNEI. This chain's CDR3 is CASSPGLAVDTQYF. The CDR3 region has the DNA TGTGCCAGCAGCCCTGGACTAGCCGTAGATACGCAGTATTTT.

In its sample, this clone was seen once. The chain is built from TRBV30 and TRBJ1-1; unclear D gene. Germline CDR1 and CDR2: GTSNPN and SVGIG (reference sequence). V dropped 0 bases and J dropped 5 bases, with 13 bases sitting between them. The CDR3 is made up of 14 amino acids. In nucleotides, the CDR3 is TGTGCCTGGAGTGTAACCGGCGGGGAGACTGAAGCTTTCTTT. Its translation is CAWSVTGGETEAFF.

The rearrangement links TRBV7-3 to TRBJ2-3, with D hard to call. The CDR3 is 15 residues long. Trimming removed 5 bases from V and 2 bases from J, with 14 bases in between. Looked up from germline, CDR1 is SGHTA and CDR2 is FQGTGA. The DNA for the CDR3 is TGTGCCAGCAGCGCCGGGTCCTACACCACAGATACGCAGTATTTT. As protein: CASSAGSYTTDTQYF. Full variable domain (missing parts from reference TRBV7-3 and TRBJ2-3): GAGVSQTPSNKVTEKGKYVELRCDPISGHTALYWYRQSLGQGPEFLIYFQGTGAADDSGLPNDRFFAVRPEGSVSTLKIQRTERGDSAVYLCASSAGSYTTDTQYFGPGTRLTVL.

The chain couples TRBV6-4 to TRBJ2-3; the match to TRBD1 covers 11 bases. V lost 2 bases, J lost 2 bases, and 0 bases stayed unmatched. The germline V gene has CDR1 MRHNA and CDR2 SNTAGT. The CDR3 is 15 amino acids. CDR3 in amino acids: CASSDGQGATDTQYF. The CDR3 DNA reads as TGTGCCAGCAGTGACGGACAGGGGGCCACAGATACGCAGTATTTT.

The rearrangement uses TRBV25-1 and TRBJ2-7, with 9 bases fitting TRBD2. The CDR3 totals 13 residues. V gave up 6 bases and J gave up 2 bases; unmatched junction bases: 2. CDR1 is MGHDK, CDR2 SYGVNS, per germline. This chain's CDR3 is CASRIAGAYEQYF. The CDR3 DNA is TGTGCCAGCAGGATAGCGGGGGCCTACGAGCAGTACTTC.

The chain couples TRBV7-6 to TRBJ2-7, with TRBD1 matching over 7 bases. This CDR3 is built from 13 residues. The V gene's germline CDR1 is SGHVS and CDR2 FNYEAQ. The J segment lost 7 bases and the V segment lost 1 base, leaving 4 bases of the junction unmatched. The CDR3 protein is CASSLESQGEQYF. DNA of the CDR3: TGTGCCAGCAGCTTAGAGTCACAGGGGGAGCAGTACTTC.

The rearrangement joins TRBV5-1 to TRBJ1-6, with 7 nucleotides matching TRBD1. Germline V gene lookup returns CDR1 SGHRS and CDR2 YFSETQ. The CDR3 covers 20 residues. J lost 0 bases, V lost 1 base, and 13 bases had no gene match. CDR3 amino acids: CASSLLARQGKPSYNSPLHF. CDR3 bases: TGCGCCAGCAGCTTGTTAGCGAGACAGGGTAAGCCCTCCTATAATTCACCCCTCCACTTT.

CDR3 residues: CASSLKVWGGHNEQFF. The CDR3 DNA is TGTGCCAGCAGCTTAAAGGTCTGGGGAGGACACAATGAGCAGTTCTTC. The gene calls are TRBV11-2 and TRBJ2-1; the D gene is possibly TRBD2 (6 bases). Trimming took 2 bases from V and 5 from J, leaving 16 bases between them. The CDR3 is 16 residues long. Germline V gene data show CDR1 as SGHAT and CDR2 as FQNNGV.

This chain links TRBV9 with TRBJ2-7; D is ambiguous. Germline V gene data show CDR1 as SGDLS and CDR2 as YYNGEE. V was trimmed by 0 bases and J by 2 bases, leaving 6 bases between them. The CDR3 loop spans 13 amino acids. The CDR3 sequence is CASSVAEAYEQYF. CDR3 DNA sequence: TGTGCCAGCAGCGTAGCAGAGGCCTACGAGCAGTACTTC.

The CDR3 DNA follows: TGCGCCAGCAGCTTGGGTCTAGTATCTGGCACCGGGGAGCTGTTTTTT. Protein product: CASSLGLVSGTGELFF. The gene calls are TRBV5-1 and TRBJ2-2, with D unresolved. Per the germline V gene, CDR1 is SGHRS and CDR2 is YFSETQ. The CDR3 is 16 amino acids. With 0 bases removed from V and 4 bases from J, the gap between germline ends came to 13 bases.

This clone was observed a single time. The V gene is TRBV5-1, the J gene TRBJ1-6; D not certain. V lost 0 bases and J 4 bases, leaving 8 bases between the germline ends. The CDR3 loop spans 15 amino acids. Looked up from germline, CDR1 is SGHRS and CDR2 is YFSETQ. CDR3 region: CASSLAAAYNSPLHF. In DNA, the CDR3 is TGCGCCAGCAGCTTGGCGGCAGCGTATAATTCACCCCTCCACTTT.

The rearrangement uses TRBV7-2 and TRBJ2-7, with 8 positions matching TRBD1. Germline V gives CDR1 SGHTA, CDR2 FQGNSA. The CDR3 runs to 16 residues. Trimming at V came to 0 bases and at J to 0 bases, leaving 4 bases not matched to a gene. In DNA, the CDR3 is TGTGCCAGCAGCTTAGCGGACAGGGACCTCTCCTACGAGCAGTACTTC. Translation: CASSLADRDLSYEQYF.

The V gene is TRBV4-1, the J gene TRBJ2-7, with 11 bases lining up with TRBD2. The germline V gene has CDR1 MGHRA and CDR2 YSYEKL. Trimming at V came to 0 bases and at J to 6 bases, leaving 4 bases not matched to a gene. CDR3 length equals 15 residues. CDR3 in DNA: TGCGCCAGCAGCCAAGAACTAGCGGGAGTAGGCGAGCAGTACTTC. It codes for CASSQELAGVGEQYF.

The rearrangement joins TRBV6-5 to TRBJ2-7; the D gene is possibly TRBD2 (5 bases). The CDR3 sequence is 13 residues long. Germline V lookup: CDR1 MNHEY, CDR2 SVGAGI. V gave up 2 bases and J gave up 3 bases, with 8 bases separating them. CDR3 in DNA: TGTGCCAGCAGTTACCCCGGGGTCTACGAGCAGTACTTC. This translates into CASSYPGVYEQYF.

The rearrangement links TRBV6-5 to TRBJ1-1, with 8 bases identical to TRBD1. The CDR3 is 15 residues long. V gave up 6 bases and J gave up 2 bases; unmatched junction bases: 8. Per the germline V gene, CDR1 is MNHEY and CDR2 is SVGAGI. This CDR3 reads CASRVDRVFNTEAFF. The CDR3 bases are TGTGCCAGCAGAGTGGACAGGGTATTTAACACTGAAGCTTTCTTT.

The chain combines TRBV11-3 with TRBJ2-7; D not certain. The V gene lost 3 bases and the J gene lost 5 bases, with 11 bases spanning the gap. Germline CDR1 and CDR2: SGHNT and YENEEA. The CDR3 covers 13 residues. The CDR3, as DNA: TGTGCCAGCAGCTTCGGTCTTGGGAACGAGCAGTACTTC. Its protein product is CASSFGLGNEQYF.

This clone has only a few counts. The chain couples TRBV18 to TRBJ2-7, with TRBD2 matching over 9 bases. The germline gives CDR1 KGHSH, CDR2 LQKENI. V was clipped by 4 bases and J by 2 bases; unmatched bases: 3. The CDR3 runs to 14 residues. The CDR3 bases are TGTGCCAGCTCACTCGCGGGAGGGGCCTACGAGCAGTACTTC. Its translation is CASSLAGGAYEQYF.

J is TRBJ1-1 and V is TRBV7-9; D gene uncertain. The CDR3 has 15 amino acids. Germline values: CDR1 SEHNR, CDR2 FQNEAQ (reference sequence). V lost 5 bases and J lost 4, with 17 bases in between. CDR3 in DNA: TGTGCCAGCAGCCCAGCCGCCCCGTGGGGCACTGAAGCTTTCTTT. Its translation: CASSPAAPWGTEAFF.

The chain recombines TRBV2 with TRBJ1-1; D unclear. This CDR3 has 13 amino acids. Germline V gives CDR1 SNHLY, CDR2 FYNNEI. With 5 bases removed from V and 4 bases from J, the gap between germline ends came to 11 bases. The CDR3 DNA reads as TGTGCCAGCAGTAGCGAGGAAACCACTGAAGCTTTCTTT. It specifies CASSSEETTEAFF.

V and J are TRBV5-5 and TRBJ2-7, with D unclear. This CDR3 is 13 amino acids long. Trimming shortened V by 6 bases and J by 2 bases, and 12 bases separated the two germline ends. The V gene's germline CDR1 is SGHKS and CDR2 YYEKEE (reference sequence). For the CDR3, the DNA is TGTGCCAGCACCGGCCACACGACCTACGAGCAGTACTTC. Translated, it gives CASTGHTTYEQYF.

This chain joins TRBV7-2 and TRBJ2-7; D perhaps matches TRBD1 (5 bases). V shed 2 bases and J shed 2 bases, with 7 bases lying between them. The germline gives CDR1 SGHTA, CDR2 FQGNSA. The CDR3 has 13 residues. Written as DNA, the CDR3 is TGTGCCAGCAGCTTACGCAGGGCCTACGAGCAGTACTTC. It yields the protein CASSLRRAYEQYF. Full variable domain (remainder filled in from reference TRBV7-2 and TRBJ2-7): GAGVSQSPSNKVTEKGKDVELRCDPISGHTALYWYRQSLGQGLEFLIYFQGNSAPDKSGLPSDRFSAERTGGSVSTLTIQRTQQEDSAVYLCASSLRRAYEQYFGPGTRLTVT.

This chain connects TRBV14 to TRBJ2-5; TRBD2 aligns across 12 bases. The CDR3 spans 18 residues. Germline assignment: CDR1 SGHDN and CDR2 FVKESK. J lost 4 bases, V lost 1 base, and 10 bases had no gene match. The CDR3 coding sequence is TGTGCCAGCAGCCAAGGGTTTCTGACTAGCGGGAGATCAGAGACCCAGTACTTC. Encoded protein: CASSQGFLTSGRSETQYF.

The V call is TRBV29-1, the J call TRBJ2-1, with TRBD1 matching 10 bases. J was trimmed by 6 bases and V by 4 bases; bases with no gene match: 6. This CDR3 has 14 residues. Germline CDR1 is SQVTM and CDR2 is ANQGSEA. The CDR3 DNA sequence: TGCAGCGTTGGGGACAGGGGCGTTGGCAATGAGCAGTTCTTC. Residues: CSVGDRGVGNEQFF.

The rearrangement uses TRBV7-2 and TRBJ1-5; the D is unclear. The V end lost 3 bases, the J end lost 4 bases, and 7 bases lay between the germline ends. The CDR3 spans 13 residues. Germline lookup yields CDR1 SGHTA and CDR2 FQGNSA. The CDR3: CASSFQGNQPQHF. CDR3 nucleotide sequence: TGTGCCAGCAGCTTTCAAGGAAATCAGCCCCAGCATTTT.

The chain joins TRBV2 to TRBJ2-3; 8 nucleotides agree with TRBD2. The length of the CDR3 is 15 residues. Germline-derived CDR1 and CDR2 are SNHLY and FYNNEI. J lost 2 bases, V lost 6 bases, and 7 bases had no gene match. CDR3 amino acids: CASRSAGGYTDTQYF. In nucleotides, the CDR3 is TGTGCCAGCAGAAGTGCGGGAGGTTACACAGATACGCAGTATTTT.

This chain uses TRBV10-3 with TRBJ1-2; possible D gene TRBD1, 6 bases. CDR1 is ENHRY and CDR2 is SYGVKD in the germline V gene. The CDR3 runs 15 residues. The germline V and J ends were trimmed by 3 bases and 0 bases, with 11 bases remaining between them. The CDR3 nucleotides read TGTGCCATCAGTGATTACAGGGAAGCTAACTATGGCTACACCTTC. Amino acids: CAISDYREANYGYTF.

The gene calls are TRBV18 and TRBJ1-4; 10 nucleotides line up with TRBD1. The V gene end was trimmed by 3 bases and the J gene end by 4 bases; junction bases not matched to a gene: 2. The CDR3 is 15 residues long. Germline V gene data show CDR1 as KGHSH and CDR2 as LQKENI. CDR3 nucleotides: TGTGCCAGCTCACCGGGACAGGGGATTAATGAAAAACTGTTTTTT. This encodes CASSPGQGINEKLFF.

The chain has TRBV30 and TRBJ1-1, with D maybe TRBD1 (6 bases). Deletions cut 2 bases from V and 11 bases from J, with 18 bases between. CDR1 and CDR2 (germline): GTSNPN, SVGIG (reference sequence). The CDR3 totals 13 residues. CDR3 region: CAWSTQGMVRAFF. The CDR3 DNA follows: TGTGCCTGGAGTACACAGGGTATGGTTAGGGCTTTCTTT.

This clone was observed a handful of times. This sequence joins TRBV5-1 and TRBJ2-7; 8 bases map to TRBD2. The ends lost 4 bases at V and 3 bases at J; junction bases unmatched: 9. There are 15 residues in the CDR3. CDR1 SGHRS and CDR2 YFSETQ come from the germline V gene. DNA for the CDR3: TGCGCCAGCAGCCTGATAGCGGGGAGGGACTACGAGCAGTACTTC. This codes for CASSLIAGRDYEQYF.